What follows is one TCR beta chain and its context. Which antigen it targets is not known. Base qualities are missing; no much larger clone stands one base away. The CDR3 covers 15 residues, taking in both the cysteine and the phenylalanine. The read is trimmed to its CDR3 DNA, 45 bases read in frame from base 1. The V and J ends are trimmed by 5 bases and 4 bases, leaving 14 bases between them. CDR1 SGHNT and CDR2 YENEEA were looked up in the germline V gene. This sample is part of a study of blood T cell repertoires in COVID-19 (dated by TCRdb to 2020 to 2022). As for the study more broadly: Samples from collaborators originated in the United States, Italy and Spain and spanned both the acute and convalescent phases of COVID-19. The material from the prospective study consisted of cDNA or gDNA derived from T cells, B-cell-depleted T cells, or PBMCs. The dataset comprised deeply sampled blood TCRbeta repertoires from subjects exposed to, actively infected with, or recovered from COVID-19. The repertoires were released in a freely available public database meant as a resource for research on the immune response to SARS-CoV-2. Samples were obtained from the ongoing ImmuneRACE study (first 160 participants) and from approximately 1,200 subjects provided by 6 global collaborators. Sample metadata almost always included a de-identified subject ID, COVID-19 status, age in years and sex. Where available, HLA class I and class II types were obtained from metadata supplied by the sample provider rather than from assay-based typing. What the authors observed across the whole study: The amount of clinical and demographic metadata varied by source and participant and was provided uncurated.

One collaborating source in Seattle enrolled patients during active infection and followed them longitudinally through the course of disease. Each collaborating institution followed its own protocols to collect whole blood in K2EDTA tubes. For TCRbeta analysis, collaborator samples were shipped as frozen whole blood, as isolated PBMCs, or as DNA extracted from either sample type. TCRbeta CDR3 regions were amplified from genomic DNA using the immunoSEQ Assay, a bias-controlled multiplex PCR. The study's processing was this. Within the assay, amplification of reference gene primers was used to estimate how many nucleated cells each sample contained. To quantify the absolute abundance of each unique TCRbeta CDR3 rearrangement, sequence reads were collapsed and filtered. For each sample, productive Simpson clonality was calculated as the square root of Simpson's diversity index across productive rearrangements. TCRdb mirrors the immuneACCESS table, restricted to in-frame sequences. Some clones are absent from its copies; in checked studies, under half trace to an unresolved V gene, and the reason for the others is unknown. V and J calls plus clone size are reproduced from that table; the DNA served to infer D and trimming. The sample profile shows about 250,000 clones; around 90% of them were found once. The leading ten clones occupy 2.1% of the sample.

Sequenced: peripheral blood. The sequence joins TRBV11-3 to TRBJ2-2; perhaps TRBD2 is the D gene, with 5 bases matching. The sequence derives from a woman aged 55-70 years with COVID-19, enrolled during active disease. The DNA is as follows: TGTGCCAGCAGCAAGACCAATGCGGGCACCGGGGAGCTGTTTTTT. It specifies CASSKTNAGTGELFF.